The 8 T cell receptor beta chains presented below share a single source sample, sequenced in a study of OX40 agonist ivuxolimab in advanced cancers. This table comes from immunoSEQ multiplex PCR, and its TCRdb copy is limited to in-frame clones, with some not included. This sample has fewer than 16,000 clones; over 65% occur once, and the top ten carry 30% to 45%. This sample comprised CD4+ or CD8+ T cells sorted from blood, obtained in a trial of the OX40 agonist ivuxolimab. These receptor sequences come from an adult with an advanced solid tumor such as melanoma, head and neck, liver or kidney cancer.

V gene TRBV2 combines with J gene TRBJ2-2; D gene uncertain. From germline, CDR1 is SNHLY and CDR2 FYNNEI. Deletions cut 5 bases from V and 8 bases from J, with 18 bases between. CDR3 length equals 15 residues. In DNA, the CDR3 is TGTGCCAGCAGTCCCGGGCAAACTTCATCGGGGGAGCTGTTTTTT. Its translation is CASSPGQTSSGELFF. The whole variable domain, remainder taken from reference TRBV2 and TRBJ2-2, is EPEVTQTPSHQVTQMGQEVILRCVPISNHLYFYWYRQILGQKVEFLVSFYNNEISEKSEIFDDQFSVERPDGSNFTLKIRSTKLEDSAMYFCASSPGQTSSGELFFGEGSRLTVL.

The chain joins TRBV30 to TRBJ2-7; no clear D gene. This CDR3 has 14 residues. V shed 0 bases and J shed 0 bases, with 9 bases lying between them. Germline V lookup: CDR1 GTSNPN, CDR2 SVGIG (reference sequence). CDR3: CAWSVRVFSYEQYF. The CDR3 DNA reads TGTGCCTGGAGTGTACGAGTATTCTCCTACGAGCAGTACTTC. The whole variable domain, remainder taken from reference TRBV30 and TRBJ2-7, is SQTIHQWPATLVQPVGSPLSLECTVEGTSNPNLYWYRQAAGRGLQLLFYSVGIGQISSEVPQNLSASRPQDRQFILSSKKLLLSDSGFYLCAWSVRVFSYEQYFGPGTRLTVT.

The chain couples TRBV10-3 to TRBJ2-1; 7 nucleotides line up with TRBD2. The V gene end was trimmed by 6 bases and the J gene end by 4 bases; junction bases not matched to a gene: 9. The germline gives CDR1 ENHRY, CDR2 SYGVKD. The CDR3 sequence is 15 residues long. CDR3 amino acids: CAIRREAGFYNEQFF. The CDR3, as DNA: TGTGCCATCAGGAGGGAAGCGGGGTTTTACAATGAGCAGTTCTTC.

The chain couples TRBV25-1 to TRBJ2-7; D not resolved. Germline CDR1 MGHDK, CDR2 SYGVNS. The V end was cut by 4 bases, the J end by 4 bases, with 5 bases between. This CDR3 has 11 residues. The CDR3, as DNA: TGTGCCAGCAGTGGGCGATACGAGCAGTACTTC. This translates into CASSGRYEQYF.

The J gene is TRBJ2-5, the V gene TRBV5-6; 7 nucleotides agree with TRBD1. This CDR3 contains 14 residues. V was pared by 2 bases and J by 2 bases, with 3 bases of the junction left unmatched. Germline lookup yields CDR1 SGHDT and CDR2 YYEEEE. The CDR3, as DNA: TGTGCCAGCAGCTTATTGGGACAGCAAGAGACCCAGTACTTC. Protein product: CASSLLGQQETQYF.

V usage is TRBV15 and J usage is TRBJ1-2; D ambiguous. Germline-derived CDR1 and CDR2 are LNHNV and YYDKDF (reference sequence). CDR3 size: 12 residues. The ends were cut back, 6 bases at V and 8 bases at J, with 13 bases in the middle. CDR3 sequence reads: CATRSRLEGYTF. The CDR3 coding sequence is TGTGCCACCAGGTCGAGGTTGGAGGGCTACACCTTC.

This chain joins TRBV5-5 and TRBJ1-1; D is undetermined. The germline CDR1 and CDR2 sequences are SGHKS and YYEKEE (reference sequence). This CDR3 contains 14 residues. V lost 0 bases, J lost 1 base, and 7 bases lay in between. CDR3 coding DNA: TGTGCCAGCAGCTTGGGATTAGGGAACACTGAAGCTTTCTTT. Translation gives CASSLGLGNTEAFF.

The chain has TRBV9 and TRBJ2-7, with a weak D call TRBD1 (5 bases). V was clipped by 0 bases and J by 1 base, with 8 bases between them. The CDR3 is 14 residues long. Germline V gene data show CDR1 as SGDLS and CDR2 as YYNGEE. The CDR3 coding sequence is TGTGCCAGCAGCGTAGCGGCAGGGTCCTACGAGCAGTACTTC. Its translation is CASSVAAGSYEQYF.